This T cell receptor beta chain originates from a study of blood T cell repertoires in COVID-19. Study summary: Specimens from acute and convalescent COVID-19 originated in the United States, Italy and Spain. PBMCs, B-cell-depleted T cells, or T cells were the source of the cDNA or gDNA that made up the material.

From germline, CDR1 is MDHEN and CDR2 SYDVKM. Trimming took 3 bases from V and 11 from J, leaving 20 bases between them. The CDR3 contains 15 residues. Libraries were prepared by immunoSEQ multiplex PCR; TCRdb keeps only in-frame clonotypes and omits some of them. Here the sample spans some 200,000 clones, under 90% being singletons. What was sequenced was peripheral blood. This TCR was sampled from a woman in her sixties or seventies with COVID-19, enrolled during active disease. The J gene is TRBJ2-1, the V gene TRBV28, with a tentative D call TRBD1 (5 bases). The CDR3 here is CASSLAGILDPKQFF. The CDR3 DNA follows: TGTGCCAGCAGTTTGGCAGGGATTCTGGACCCTAAGCAGTTCTTC.